These T cell receptor beta chains were read from a single sample in a study of cytomegalovirus exposure and HLA in healthy donors. Sequencing was performed with immunoSEQ multiplex PCR; in TCRdb, only in-frame clones are kept and a portion is missing. Here the sample spans about 76,000 clones, approximately 80% being singletons. Sequenced sample: PBMCs. The receptors shown here come from a woman in her twenties or thirties in good health and CMV-seronegative. Each CDR3 is given with its conserved first and last residue. Clone size appears in some rows only: once, few, many, or a class for an expanded clone.

>TRBJ2-7|-|TRBV5-4
CASSIGTGELKEQYF
>TRBJ2-5|once|TRBV5-1
CASSATSPETQYF
>TRBJ2-7|-|TRBV5-1
CASTIVAGSYEQYF
>TRBJ1-1|-|TRBV28
CASRRDRGVNTEAFF
>TRBJ2-1|-|TRBV7-9
CASSLGLAGGYNEQFF
>TRBJ1-1|-|TRBV4-1
CASSQGGGYDTEAFF
>TRBJ2-5|-|TRBV5-5
CASSLADGEQYF
>TRBJ2-2|-|TRBV6-5
CASSYTAAGEMFF
>TRBJ2-1|-|TRBV11-3
CASSFGTGQYGDEQFF
>TRBJ1-2|once|TRBV5-8
CASSLGSYGYTF
>TRBJ2-5|-|TRBV5-1
CASSMGLPQETQYF
>TRBJ2-6|-|TRBV6-4
CATGTGTSGANVLTF
>TRBJ2-7|-|TRBV28
CASRTTGLDYEQYF
>TRBJ1-3|-|TRBV13
CASSPAGLSGNTIYF
>TRBJ2-1|few|TRBV28
CASSSAVSYNEQFF
>TRBJ2-1|-|TRBV18
CASSPRDRGRFFANPNEQFF
>TRBJ1-2|-|TRBV27
CASSLSGTDANYGYTF
>TRBJ1-2|-|TRBV28
CASSPLQPAGYTF
>TRBJ2-7|-|TRBV28
CASMDGTSGRDEQYF
>TRBJ2-3|-|TRBV5-1
CASSLRQGVGTDTQYF
>TRBJ2-6|-|TRBV28
CASSFGDRAGANVLTF
>TRBJ1-4|-|TRBV5-5
CASSLKAQGGEKLFF
>TRBJ2-7|-|TRBV21-1
CASSKGLREGILGEQYF
>TRBJ1-5|-|TRBV7-2
CASSPGTGAYQPQHF
>TRBJ2-7|-|TRBV28
CASSLPSSGTAYEQYF